Shown below are 27 T cell receptor beta chains from a single sample sequenced in a study of blood T cell repertoires in COVID-19. Assay: immunoSEQ multiplex PCR; the TCRdb copy retains only in-frame clones and omits some. This repertoire shows around 190,000 clones, roughly 83% found once; its top ten account for around 5.9%. Sequenced material: peripheral blood. The source of these receptors is a woman aged 40-49 years with COVID-19, enrolled during active disease.

The chain recombines TRBV10-3 with TRBJ2-5; TRBD2 might be the D (6 bases). CDR3 length: 14 amino acids. V shed 7 bases and J shed 0 bases, with 12 bases lying between them. Germline V gives CDR1 ENHRY, CDR2 SYGVKD. The DNA of the CDR3 is TGTGCCATCACTCGTGGCGGGAACCAAGAGACCCAGTACTTC. Translated, it gives CAITRGGNQETQYF.

In DNA, the CDR3 is TGTGCCAGCAGCTTAGTCTCTGGGACAGGGACCGGCTCCGGCTACACCTTC. This sequence encodes CASSLVSGTGTGSGYTF. This sequence joins TRBV7-2 and TRBJ1-2, with 9 nucleotides matching TRBD1. This CDR3 is built from 17 residues. V lost 1 base and J lost 8; bases outside the gene matches: 14. CDR1 and CDR2 from the germline V gene are SGHTA and FQGNSA.

The chain is built from TRBV5-6 and TRBJ2-7; the match to TRBD2 covers 8 bases. Losses at the gene ends were 0 bases for V and 2 bases for J; bases not matched to a gene: 13. This CDR3 spans 18 amino acids. The germline V gene encodes CDR1 SGHDT and CDR2 YYEEEE. CDR3 amino acids: CASSLARKREHYPYEQYF. The CDR3, as DNA: TGTGCCAGCAGCTTGGCCAGAAAGCGGGAGCATTACCCCTACGAGCAGTACTTC.

The V gene is TRBV6-5, the J gene TRBJ2-7, with TRBD1 matching 7 bases. This CDR3 contains 14 residues. With V trimmed by 6 bases and J by 11 bases, 16 bases remained unmatched. CDR1 is MNHEY, CDR2 SVGAGI, per germline. CDR3 protein: CASRLGGAFAVEYF. CDR3 sequence (DNA): TGTGCCAGCAGGTTAGGGGGCGCATTCGCTGTGGAGTACTTC.

This rearrangement joins TRBV2 to TRBJ1-6; 7 bases map to TRBD1. Germline V gives CDR1 SNHLY, CDR2 FYNNEI. V trimming: 7 bases; J trimming: 0 bases; junction bases outside the gene matches: 6. The CDR3 is made up of 16 amino acids. CDR3 coding DNA: TGTGCCAGCACCGTGGACAGGAGCTCCTATAATTCACCCCTCCACTTT. It specifies CASTVDRSSYNSPLHF.

This chain connects TRBV18 to TRBJ2-4; 8 bases line up with TRBD1. This CDR3 spans 17 amino acids. The germline V gene has CDR1 KGHSH and CDR2 LQKENI. V was clipped by 0 bases and J by 4 bases; unmatched bases: 8. The CDR3 protein is CASSPPRDRKSKNIQYF. DNA for the CDR3: TGTGCCAGCTCACCACCCAGGGACAGGAAGAGTAAAAACATTCAGTACTTC.

The chain couples TRBV29-1 to TRBJ2-5; perhaps TRBD2 as D (5 bases). The germline V and J ends were trimmed by 4 bases and 5 bases, with 23 bases remaining between them. The V gene's germline CDR1 is SQVTM and CDR2 ANQGSEA. CDR3 length: 16 residues. CDR3 coding DNA: TGCAGCGTTGGATTGGAGGTCGAGCTTATTGCGGAGACCCAGTACTTC. Amino acid sequence: CSVGLEVELIAETQYF. Full variable domain (rest looked up from reference TRBV29-1 and TRBJ2-5): SAVISQKPSRDICQRGTSLTIQCQVDSQVTMMFWYRQQPGQSLTLIATANQGSEATYESGFVIDKFPISRPNLTFSTLTVSNMSPEDSSIYLCSVGLEVELIAETQYFGPGTRLLVL.

The chain combines TRBV7-3 with TRBJ2-2, with D possibly TRBD1 on 6 matching bases. CDR3 length equals 15 residues. The germline CDR1 and CDR2 sequences are SGHTA and FQGTGA. The V end was cut by 2 bases, the J end by 2 bases, with 9 bases between. The CDR3 DNA reads TGTGCCAGCAGCTTAGCAGGGGATAACACCGGGGAGCTGTTTTTT. This encodes CASSLAGDNTGELFF.

The CDR3 loop reads CASRNPHSGTANTGELFF. Here the CDR3 DNA reads TGCGCCAGCAGAAATCCGCATTCCGGGACAGCGAACACCGGGGAGCTGTTTTTT. The chain has TRBV10-1 and TRBJ2-2; 7 bases map to TRBD1. Trimming removed 6 bases from V and 0 bases from J; junction bases left unmatched: 13. Germline CDR1 is WNHNN and CDR2 is SYGVQD (reference sequence). The CDR3 has 18 residues.

J is TRBJ1-4 and V is TRBV6-5; D is perhaps TRBD1 (6 bases). Germline CDR1 reads MNHEY; CDR2 reads SVGAGI. The CDR3 has 13 residues. V was clipped by 2 bases and J by 16 bases, with 17 bases between them. CDR3: CASSYADSGERFF. As DNA, the CDR3 is TGTGCCAGCAGTTACGCGGATTCAGGGGAAAGGTTTTTT.

The chain couples TRBV7-9 to TRBJ1-2; tentative D call: TRBD1 (5 bases). V lost 5 bases to trimming and J lost 7 bases, with 20 bases between them. The CDR3 totals 15 residues. Germline V gene lookup returns CDR1 SEHNR and CDR2 FQNEAQ (reference sequence). In DNA form, the CDR3 reads TGTGCCAGCAGCCCCTCGGGGGGGGAGGAAGGTGGCTACACCTTC. The encoded protein is CASSPSGGEEGGYTF.

This clone has a single count. The chain recombines TRBV6-1 with TRBJ2-5, with D unresolved. Germline assignment: CDR1 MNHNS and CDR2 SASEGT. Trimming shortened V by 3 bases and J by 4 bases, and 18 bases separated the two germline ends. This CDR3 has 16 amino acids. The CDR3 spells CASSEAVTRLGETQYF. The CDR3 DNA reads as TGTGCCAGCAGTGAGGCGGTTACCCGCCTGGGAGAGACCCAGTACTTC.

The CDR3 region has the DNA TGCGCCCGCATACTGCATGTCTATTACGAGCAGTACTTC. Translated: CARILHVYYEQYF. This rearrangement joins TRBV10-1 to TRBJ2-7; D unclear. Deletions cut 11 bases from V and 4 bases from J, with 18 bases between. The V gene's germline CDR1 is WNHNN and CDR2 SYGVQD (reference sequence). This CDR3 is built from 13 residues.

This clone showed up just a few times. This rearrangement joins TRBV2 to TRBJ1-6; 7 positions match TRBD1. V shed 7 bases, J shed 7 bases, and the junction held 13 bases outside the gene matches. The CDR3 consists of 16 residues. Germline CDR1 SNHLY, CDR2 FYNNEI. The CDR3 DNA follows: TGTGCCAGCAAGGGGACAGCCCAGCGGACGAATTCACCCCTCCACTTT. It encodes CASKGTAQRTNSPLHF.

V gene TRBV7-2 combines with J gene TRBJ1-2; D is undetermined. There are 16 residues in the CDR3. Trimming cost V 3 bases and J 0 bases, with 14 bases left between them. CDR1 SGHTA and CDR2 FQGNSA come from the germline V gene. In DNA form, the CDR3 reads TGTGCCAGCAGCTTTCCCCCAAGGAGGACTAACTATGGCTACACCTTC. It encodes CASSFPPRRTNYGYTF.

This clone was recorded many times. The CDR3 DNA sequence: TGTGCCAGCAGCTTAGGGCCTAGCGGGGGACTAGAGCAGTTCTTC. Translation gives CASSLGPSGGLEQFF. The chain combines TRBV7-7 with TRBJ2-1; 10 bases are shared with TRBD2. Trimming removed 1 base from V and 10 bases from J; junction bases left unmatched: 7. The germline V gene encodes CDR1 SSHAT and CDR2 FNYEAQ (reference sequence). The CDR3 sequence is 15 residues long.

V gene TRBV10-3 combines with J gene TRBJ1-5; 10 bases fit TRBD1. Germline trimming cut 2 bases from V and 2 bases from J; bases unmatched to any gene: 6. The germline V gene has CDR1 ENHRY and CDR2 SYGVKD. This CDR3 region has 17 residues. The CDR3 spells CAISEEKGTGGNQPQHF. The DNA of the CDR3 is TGTGCCATCAGTGAGGAGAAGGGGACAGGGGGCAATCAGCCCCAGCATTTT.

The chain employs TRBV3-1 (or the pseudogene TRBV3-2) and TRBJ2-4; 12 bases are shared with TRBD2. Germline CDR1 is LGHDT and CDR2 is YNNKEL (reference sequence). The J segment lost 7 bases and the V segment lost 3 bases, leaving 1 base of the junction unmatched. This CDR3 comprises 14 residues. CDR3 in DNA: TGTGCCAGCAGCCATCTAGCGGGAGGGAACATTCAGTACTTC. Translated: CASSHLAGGNIQYF.

The genes are TRBV5-1 and TRBJ2-3; D remains ambiguous. From germline, CDR1 is SGHRS and CDR2 YFSETQ. Trimming cost V 3 bases and J 1 base, with 6 bases left between them. The CDR3 runs to 13 residues. The CDR3 is CASSSPRTDTQYF. CDR3 nucleotide sequence: TGCGCCAGCAGCTCTCCCCGCACAGATACGCAGTATTTT.

V gene TRBV5-1 combines with J gene TRBJ1-2; 7 bases are shared with TRBD1. With V trimmed by 4 bases and J by 2 bases, 5 bases remained unmatched. Germline CDR1 SGHRS, CDR2 YFSETQ. This CDR3 is built from 14 residues. CDR3 DNA sequence: TGCGCCAGCAGCCCAGGGACAGAAAACTATGGCTACACCTTC. Translation gives CASSPGTENYGYTF.

A few counts support this clone. The chain couples TRBV20-1 to TRBJ2-7; D gene ambiguous. Germline CDR1 DFQATT, CDR2 SNEGSKA (reference sequence). This CDR3 has 10 amino acids. Trimming shortened V by 1 base and J by 6 bases, and 4 bases separated the two germline ends. The CDR3 sequence: CSARAGEQYF. The CDR3, as DNA: TGCAGTGCTAGAGCGGGCGAGCAGTACTTC.

V is TRBV27 and J is TRBJ1-1; 9 bases map to TRBD1. The germline gives CDR1 MNHEY, CDR2 SMNVEV (reference sequence). J lost 1 base, V lost 4 bases, and 1 base had no gene match. The CDR3 consists of 14 residues. DNA for the CDR3: TGTGCCAGCAGTTACAGGGGGCCGAACACTGAAGCTTTCTTT. Its translation is CASSYRGPNTEAFF.

A word on this clone: Other DNA sequences in the same sample also yield this CDR3. This chain uses TRBV12-3 or TRBV12-4 with TRBJ2-7; D gene uncertain. V lost 3 bases and J 3 bases, leaving 6 bases between the germline ends. The CDR3 length is 12 residues. CDR3 DNA sequence: TGTGCCAGCAGTTTTGGCGGCTACGAGCAGTACTTC. Translated, it gives CASSFGGYEQYF.

The chain carries TRBV6-1 and TRBJ2-3, with 8 bases fitting TRBD2. V trimming: 2 bases; J trimming: 6 bases; junction bases outside the gene matches: 13. This CDR3 region has 17 residues. The germline V gene encodes CDR1 MNHNS and CDR2 SASEGT. CDR3 nucleotide sequence: TGTGCCAGCAGTGAAATGGTTGGGGCGGGAGGAGCCGATACGCAGTATTTT. Protein product: CASSEMVGAGGADTQYF.

The J gene is TRBJ1-1, the V gene TRBV9; possibly TRBD1 for D (6 bases). Between the trimmed V and J ends, which lost 0 bases and 5 bases, there was a span of 29 bases. This CDR3 region has 20 residues. Germline V lookup: CDR1 SGDLS, CDR2 YYNGEE. The chain's CDR3 is CASSVAPFLGTQGGGTEAFF. CDR3 in DNA: TGTGCCAGCAGCGTAGCTCCATTCCTCGGGACACAAGGGGGAGGGACTGAAGCTTTCTTT.

This chain joins TRBV4-1 and TRBJ2-7; weak D call: TRBD2 (5 bases). With 3 bases removed from V and 0 bases from J, the gap between germline ends came to 15 bases. CDR3 length equals 16 residues. Looked up from germline, CDR1 is MGHRA and CDR2 is YSYEKL. For the CDR3, the DNA is TGCGCCAGCAGCCAGGGAAATCTAGCACCCTCCTACGAGCAGTACTTC. Residues: CASSQGNLAPSYEQYF.

This clone has only one observation. The genes are TRBV7-2 and TRBJ2-7, with TRBD2 identical over 9 bases. Trimming took 5 bases from V and 0 from J; bases not matched to a gene: 8. The germline gives CDR1 SGHTA, CDR2 FQGNSA. The CDR3 is made up of 16 amino acids. The CDR3 region is CASSSGGLSLSYEQYF. DNA of the CDR3: TGTGCCAGCAGCAGCGGGGGGCTATCCCTCTCCTACGAGCAGTACTTC.